The subject of this entry is one TCR beta chain. Its antigen remains unidentified. The sample originates from a study of shared clonotypes between healthy human individuals. Naive CD8 cells were CD45RO-negative, positively selected for CCR7, excluding terminally differentiated effector memory CD45RA+ cells. The donor cohort consisted entirely of Caucasian adults residing in Nashville, Tennessee. Findings and caveats of the study: Memory subsets generally showed lower estimated richness than naive subsets. Relative to clonotypes present in all four donors, those not shared had lower generation probabilities.

CDR1 and CDR2 from the germline V gene are SGHVS and FQNEAQ. V shed 5 bases and J shed 2 bases, with 14 bases lying between them. This CDR3 spans 15 amino acids. In replicate PCRs of sorted subsets, roughly 200 ng DNA, tens of thousands of T cell genomes, was used. Clones were sequenced by immunoSEQ multiplex PCR, and TCRdb holds only the in-frame ones, with some missing. The sample has hundreds of thousands of clones; about 92% are singletons. This chain connects TRBV7-8 to TRBJ2-3; D might be TRBD1 (6 bases). This sequence was found in a man between 25 and 39 years old in good health. The sample comprised naive CD8+ T cells sorted from blood. This CDR3 is CASSPTGLSTDTQYF. As DNA, the CDR3 is TGTGCCAGCAGCCCTACAGGGTTATCCACAGATACGCAGTATTTT.